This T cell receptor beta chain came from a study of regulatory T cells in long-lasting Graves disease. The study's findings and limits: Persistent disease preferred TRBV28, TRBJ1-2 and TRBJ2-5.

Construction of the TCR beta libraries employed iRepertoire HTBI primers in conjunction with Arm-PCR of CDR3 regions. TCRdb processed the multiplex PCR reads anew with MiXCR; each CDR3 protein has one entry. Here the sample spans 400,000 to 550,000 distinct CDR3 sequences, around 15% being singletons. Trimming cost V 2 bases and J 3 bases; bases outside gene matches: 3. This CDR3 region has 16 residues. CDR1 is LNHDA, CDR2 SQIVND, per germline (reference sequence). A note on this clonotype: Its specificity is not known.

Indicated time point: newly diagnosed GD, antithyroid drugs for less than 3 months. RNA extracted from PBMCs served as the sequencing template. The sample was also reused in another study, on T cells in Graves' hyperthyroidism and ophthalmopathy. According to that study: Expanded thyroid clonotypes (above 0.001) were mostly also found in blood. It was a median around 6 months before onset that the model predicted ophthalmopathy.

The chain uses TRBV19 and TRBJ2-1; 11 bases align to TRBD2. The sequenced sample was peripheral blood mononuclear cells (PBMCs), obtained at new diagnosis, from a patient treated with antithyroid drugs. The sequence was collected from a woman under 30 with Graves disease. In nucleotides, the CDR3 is TGTGCCAGTAGTATACTAGCGGGAGGACTCTACAATGAGCAGTTCTTC. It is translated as CASSILAGGLYNEQFF.